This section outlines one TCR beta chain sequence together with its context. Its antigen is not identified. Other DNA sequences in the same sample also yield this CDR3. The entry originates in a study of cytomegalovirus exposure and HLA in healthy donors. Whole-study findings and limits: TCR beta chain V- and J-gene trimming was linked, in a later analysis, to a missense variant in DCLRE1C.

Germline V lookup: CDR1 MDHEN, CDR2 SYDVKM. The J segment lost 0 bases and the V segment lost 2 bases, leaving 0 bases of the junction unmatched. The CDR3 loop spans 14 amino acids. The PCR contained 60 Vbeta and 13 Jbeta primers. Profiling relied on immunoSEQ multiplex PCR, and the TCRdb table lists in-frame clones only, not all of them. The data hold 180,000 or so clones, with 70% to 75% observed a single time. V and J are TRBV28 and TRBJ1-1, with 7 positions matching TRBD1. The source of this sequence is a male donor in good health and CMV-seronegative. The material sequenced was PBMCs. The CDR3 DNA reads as TGTGCCAGCAGTTTAACAGGGGTGAACACTGAAGCTTTCTTT. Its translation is CASSLTGVNTEAFF.